This T cell receptor (beta chain) emerged from a study of blood T cells in healthy people across ages. Study outcomes and limitations: Estimates based on one million T cells were treated as lower bounds. Unsorted PBMCs prevented conclusive naive versus antigen-experienced comparison.

With each sample, at least 6 micrograms of total RNA were extracted. This CDR3 is 14 amino acids long. Per the germline V gene, CDR1 is LNHNV and CDR2 is YYDKDF (reference sequence). On this clonotype: Its antigen is still unknown.

Primed by a sample-barcoded 5' primer and a J-beta primer mix, a second PCR proceeded for 7 to 11 cycles. Each CDR3 protein gets one entry after TCRdb re-called the 5' RACE reads with MiXCR. In the table there are 1.2 million to 1.5 million distinct CDR3 sequences, approximately 59% of which are singletons. V and J are TRBV15 and TRBJ2-1, with 10 bases fitting TRBD2. With the DNA end fitting TRBJ2-7 better, the J assignment may be wrong. The sequencing input was blood. The TCR was taken from a young man in good health. The DNA for the CDR3 is TGTGCCACCAGCAGACTAGCGGGGGATAATGAGCAGTACTTC. Its translation: CATSRLAGDNEQYF.